This T cell receptor (beta chain) was recorded in a study of cytomegalovirus exposure and HLA in healthy donors. Study-level background: It was reported in a later analysis that the same platform had been used for the roughly 110 validation repertoires as for the roughly 670 first-cohort repertoires. Study-level points and caveats: Associated with cytomegalovirus, according to the listing, were around 160 TCR beta chains. The study found most TCR sequences rare, yet found some public TCRs in many donors.

The donors were in the roughly 110-subject validation cohort; that cohort was separate from the roughly 700-subject first cohort. Notes on this clone: The antigen is not known.

TCRdb keeps only in-frame clones here, not all; method: immunoSEQ multiplex PCR. The sample holds about 90,000 clones, approximately 81% seen once. With 4 bases removed from V and 0 bases from J, the gap between germline ends came to 4 bases. This CDR3 has 13 residues. Germline V CDR1 and CDR2: SGHNT, YYREEE (reference sequence). Sequenced: PBMCs. This TCR derives from a woman aged 18-29 years in good health and CMV-seropositive. This rearrangement joins TRBV5-4 to TRBJ2-2, with D unclear. The CDR3 loop reads CASSGSNTGELFF. The CDR3 region has the DNA TGTGCCAGCAGCGGCTCGAACACCGGGGAGCTGTTTTTT. Looking up the rest from reference TRBV5-4 and TRBJ2-2 gives the full variable domain: ETGVTQSPTHLIKTRGQQVTLRCSSQSGHNTVSWYQQALGQGPQFIFQYYREEENGRGNFPPRFSGLQFPNYSSELNVNALELDDSALYLCASSGSNTGELFFGEGSRLTVL.